The 10 T cell receptor beta chains below all came from one sample that was sequenced in a study of metastatic and nonmetastatic thyroid tumors. Every patient was untreated before thyroid surgery. MiXCR re-clonotyped the PCR reads for TCRdb. This table has 20,000 to 30,000 clones, 20% to 30% appearing once. Sequenced input: blood. The receptors derive from a female donor with papillary thyroid cancer or a benign thyroid nodule (not recorded which). Some clones in this sample may be carry-over from other donors' samples.

The chain employs TRBV6-1 and TRBJ1-5; possible D gene TRBD1, 6 bases. CDR3 size: 14 residues. Germline CDR1 MNHNS, CDR2 SASEGT. V lost 3 bases and J 3 bases, leaving 9 bases between the germline ends. DNA of the CDR3: TGTGCCAGCAGTGAGACAGGCATCAATCAGCCCCAGCATTTT. This translates into CASSETGINQPQHF.

The sample holds many counts of this clone. This chain uses TRBV7-9 with TRBJ2-1; 12 positions match TRBD1. Germline V gives CDR1 SEHNR, CDR2 FQNEAQ (reference sequence). The CDR3 runs to 20 residues. V trimming: 5 bases; J trimming: 0 bases; junction bases outside the gene matches: 14. The CDR3 loop is CASSLRDRGRGGISYNEQFF. The CDR3 DNA sequence: TGTGCCAGCAGCCTCCGGGACAGGGGGCGAGGGGGTATCTCCTACAATGAGCAGTTCTTC.

The V gene is TRBV20-1, the J gene TRBJ2-1; 8 nucleotides line up with TRBD2. The CDR3 consists of 14 residues. Germline lookup yields CDR1 DFQATT and CDR2 SNEGSKA (reference sequence). V was clipped by 3 bases and J by 3 bases; unmatched bases: 4. This CDR3 reads CSARTSVDYNEQFF. The CDR3 DNA is TGCAGTGCTAGGACTAGCGTCGACTACAATGAGCAGTTCTTC.

Only a few counts were recorded for this clone. The junction does not match germline at one end; this may be a read error. The V call is TRBV6-1, the J call TRBJ1-1; D is undetermined. Germline V gene data show CDR1 as MNHNS and CDR2 as SASEGT. CDR3 length equals 16 residues. The chain's CDR3 is CTSSEVVSLRSAEAFF. DNA for the CDR3: TGTACCAGCAGTGAAGTGGTGTCTCTCCGGAGCGCTGAAGCTTTCTTT.

The table lists this clone with a count of one. At one end, the junction sequence differs from germline, possibly due to a read error. The genes are TRBV16 and TRBJ1-1; D perhaps matches TRBD1 (6 bases). The CDR3 has 16 amino acids. Germline values: CDR1 KGHSY, CDR2 FQNENV. CDR3 protein: CASNQGVGHQYTEAFF. Written as DNA, the CDR3 is TGTGCCAGCAACCAAGGAGTGGGACATCAGTACACTGAAGCTTTCTTT.

The chain recombines TRBV11-2 with TRBJ2-7; D tentatively fits TRBD1 or TRBD2 (5 bases each). This CDR3 has 13 residues. V lost 3 bases and J 5 bases, leaving 11 bases between the germline ends. CDR1 and CDR2 from the germline V gene are SGHAT and FQNNGV. The CDR3 DNA follows: TGTGCCAGCAGCTTCGAGGGGCTGCACGAGCAGTACTTC. Its protein is CASSFEGLHEQYF.

This clone was observed a few times. Sequence at one end of the junction differs from germline and may be a read error. The genes are TRBV28 and TRBJ1-5, with a tentative D call TRBD1 (6 bases). CDR1 is MDHEN, CDR2 SYDVKM, per germline. The CDR3 length is 16 residues. The DNA of the CDR3 is TGCGCCAGCAGTGGACGTGTTGTACAGGGAAATCAGCCCCAGCATTTT. Its protein is CASSGRVVQGNQPQHF.

This clone was detected a few times. This may arise from a read error, as a much more abundant clone is one base away. The same CDR3 also results from other DNA sequences found in this sample. The chain links TRBV28 to TRBJ2-7; D not resolved. Germline CDR1 is MDHEN and CDR2 is SYDVKM. The CDR3 is 15 amino acids. Trimming took 7 bases from V and 3 from J, leaving 19 bases between them. DNA of the CDR3: TGTGCCAGCATCCCATCCGTTATGGGCGGCTACGAGCAGTACTTC. Protein product: CASIPSVMGGYEQYF.

This chain joins TRBV20-1 and TRBJ2-5; D unclear. Trimming cost V 0 bases and J 2 bases, with 7 bases left between them. The CDR3 has 13 residues. Germline V gives CDR1 DFQATT, CDR2 SNEGSKA (reference sequence). The CDR3 is CSARENDQETQYF. In nucleotides, the CDR3 is TGCAGTGCTAGAGAAAATGATCAAGAGACCCAGTACTTC.

By sample share, this clone is medium-sized (0.01 to 0.1%). The rearrangement joins TRBV6-1 to TRBJ2-2; D is undetermined. Germline V gene sequence: CDR1 MNHNS, CDR2 SASEGT. This CDR3 comprises 13 residues. V was shortened by 5 bases and J by 5 bases, with 9 bases between the two germline ends. The CDR3 bases are TGTGCCAGCAGTTCGGGCGAAACCGGGGAGCTGTTTTTT. It yields the protein CASSSGETGELFF.